This TCR beta chain was captured by sequencing in a study of blood T cell dynamics during melanoma immunotherapy. Background on the study: Metastatic melanoma patients received first-line pembrolizumab or nivolumab plus ipilimumab.

Germline CDR1 is SGHTA and CDR2 is FQGTGA. The length of the CDR3 is 15 residues. Trimming at V came to 7 bases and at J to 1 base, leaving 4 bases not matched to a gene. Libraries were prepared by immunoSEQ multiplex PCR; TCRdb keeps only in-frame clonotypes and omits some of them. The table lists about 16,000 clones, roughly 93% of them singletons. Time point given: week 3, after first cycle of checkpoint inhibitor. The chain couples TRBV7-3 to TRBJ2-3; 11 bases are shared with TRBD2. The TCR comes from a human donor with melanoma. This specimen consisted of effector memory CD8+ T cells from blood, obtained from a patient treated with checkpoint blockade. In nucleotides, the CDR3 is TGTGCCAGCACGGAGGGACTAGCGGGCACAGATACGCAGTATTTT. This codes for CASTEGLAGTDTQYF. Based on the CDR3 plus reference TRBV7-3 and TRBJ2-3, the full variable domain is GAGVSQTPSNKVTEKGKYVELRCDPISGHTALYWYRQSLGQGPEFLIYFQGTGAADDSGLPNDRFFAVRPEGSVSTLKIQRTERGDSAVYLCASTEGLAGTDTQYFGPGTRLTVL.